This TCR beta chain was identified during a study of shared clonotypes between healthy human individuals. Looking at the study overall: CD4 naive and CD4 memory each took three plates per donor, while CD8 naive took two and CD8 memory one.

V lost 8 bases to trimming and J lost 3 bases; unmatched junction nucleotides: 4. There are 12 residues in the CDR3. Germline CDR1 is MNHNY and CDR2 is SVGAGI (reference sequence). A single count supports this clone. Several immunoSEQ plates held equal portions of the genomic DNA taken from each subset. Some clones are missing from TCRdb's copy, which holds only in-frame ones; the method was immunoSEQ multiplex PCR. The sample holds approximately 350,000 clones, approximately 79% seen once. The sequenced sample was memory CD4+ T cells sorted from blood. Specified subset: CD45RA-negative fraction. The chain employs TRBV6-6 and TRBJ2-7; TRBD1 aligns across 7 bases. The source is a young man in good health. The CDR3 DNA reads TGTGCCAGCGTATCAGGGGGCTACGAGCAGTACTTC. Translating it yields CASVSGGYEQYF.